The 5 T cell receptor beta chains below all came from one sample that was sequenced in a study of cytomegalovirus exposure and HLA in healthy donors. Assay: immunoSEQ multiplex PCR; the TCRdb copy retains only in-frame clones and omits some. The table has around 98,000 clones, around nine tenths seen once. Sequencing was carried out using PBMCs. The receptors derive from a woman between 25 and 40 years old in good health and CMV-seronegative.

This clone appeared once. The chain combines TRBV14 with TRBJ2-5, with D tentatively TRBD1 (6 bases). The CDR3 spans 18 residues. Germline CDR1 and CDR2: SGHDN and FVKESK. Trimming left V 10 bases short and J 5 bases short, with 32 bases between. The CDR3 DNA sequence: TGTGCCACCCGACGAATTGAGACAGGTAGAGCAAGGTCGGAGACCCAGTACTTC. Translation: CATRRIETGRARSETQYF.

The chain recombines TRBV5-4 with TRBJ2-3; D not resolved. Deletions cut 0 bases from V and 0 bases from J, with 5 bases between. From germline, CDR1 is SGHNT and CDR2 YYREEE (reference sequence). CDR3 length: 14 residues. The CDR3: CASSLDSSTDTQYF. The CDR3 coding sequence is TGTGCCAGCAGCTTGGACAGTAGCACAGATACGCAGTATTTT.

The chain uses TRBV18 and TRBJ2-7; 7 bases map to TRBD1. CDR1 is KGHSH, CDR2 LQKENI, per germline. Trimming took 2 bases from V and 3 from J; bases not matched to a gene: 4. The CDR3 has 14 residues. The CDR3 region is CASSPSRQGYEQYF. The CDR3 nucleotides are TGTGCCAGCTCACCAAGTCGACAGGGCTACGAGCAGTACTTC.

This chain joins TRBV28 and TRBJ2-2; the D is unclear. Trimming cost V 6 bases and J 4 bases, with 6 bases left between them. This CDR3 has 12 residues. CDR1 is MDHEN and CDR2 is SYDVKM in the germline V gene. The CDR3 coding sequence is TGTGCCAGCAGACGTAGCACCGGGGAGCTGTTTTTT. It translates to CASRRSTGELFF. The full variable domain, completed using reference TRBV28 and TRBJ2-2, is DVKVTQSSRYLVKRTGEKVFLECVQDMDHENMFWYRQDPGLGLRLIYFSYDVKMKEKGDIPEGYSVSREKKERFSLILESASTNQTSMYLCASRRSTGELFFGEGSRLTVL.

V is TRBV19 and J is TRBJ1-1, with 7 bases that match TRBD1. The germline gives CDR1 LNHDA, CDR2 SQIVND (reference sequence). CDR3 length equals 14 residues. Germline trimming cut 5 bases from V and 6 bases from J; bases unmatched to any gene: 9. CDR3 amino acids: CASSLGTGDAEAFF. CDR3 coding DNA: TGTGCCAGTAGTTTAGGAACAGGGGATGCTGAAGCTTTCTTT.